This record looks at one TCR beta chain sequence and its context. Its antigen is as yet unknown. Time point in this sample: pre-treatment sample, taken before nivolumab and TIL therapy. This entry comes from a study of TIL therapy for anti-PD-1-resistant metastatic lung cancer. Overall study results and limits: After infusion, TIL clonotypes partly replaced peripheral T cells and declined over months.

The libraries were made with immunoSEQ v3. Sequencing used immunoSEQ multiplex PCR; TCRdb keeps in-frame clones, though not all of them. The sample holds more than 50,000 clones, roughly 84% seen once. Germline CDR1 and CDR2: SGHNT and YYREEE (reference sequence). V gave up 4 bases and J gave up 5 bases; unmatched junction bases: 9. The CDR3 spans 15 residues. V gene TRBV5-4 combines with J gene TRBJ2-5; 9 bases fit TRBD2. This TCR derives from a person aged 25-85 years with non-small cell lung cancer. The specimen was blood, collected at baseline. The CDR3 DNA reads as TGTGCCAGCAGCCCGGGACTGCGGGAGGGGGAGACCCAGTACTTC. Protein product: CASSPGLREGETQYF.